One T cell receptor (beta chain) is described in this entry. At one boundary the junction diverges from the germline segment, which might be a read error. The source of the sample is a study of long-term antiretroviral therapy in people with HIV. This was the immunoSEQ v3.0 assay at survey level. TCRdb keeps only in-frame clones here, not all; method: immunoSEQ multiplex PCR. The sample has 35,000 to 45,000 clones, around nine tenths seen once. The CDR3 runs to 13 residues. The germline CDR1 and CDR2 sequences are SGHTA and FQGTGA. The clonotype comes from a woman aged 18-29 years with HIV. The chain combines TRBV7-3 with TRBJ1-1, with TRBD1 as a possible D gene (6 bases). The sample in question was unsorted PBMCs, obtained just before starting antiretroviral therapy. CDR3 coding DNA: TGTGTCAGCAGCTTACAGGGTTGGACTGAAGCTTTCTTT. This codes for CVSSLQGWTEAFF. Full variable domain (remainder filled in from reference TRBV7-3 and TRBJ1-1): GAGVSQTPSNKVTEKGKYVELRCDPISGHTALYWYRQSLGQGPEFLIYFQGTGAADDSGLPNDRFFAVRPEGSVSTLKIQRTERGDSAVYLCVSSLQGWTEAFFGQGTRLTVV.